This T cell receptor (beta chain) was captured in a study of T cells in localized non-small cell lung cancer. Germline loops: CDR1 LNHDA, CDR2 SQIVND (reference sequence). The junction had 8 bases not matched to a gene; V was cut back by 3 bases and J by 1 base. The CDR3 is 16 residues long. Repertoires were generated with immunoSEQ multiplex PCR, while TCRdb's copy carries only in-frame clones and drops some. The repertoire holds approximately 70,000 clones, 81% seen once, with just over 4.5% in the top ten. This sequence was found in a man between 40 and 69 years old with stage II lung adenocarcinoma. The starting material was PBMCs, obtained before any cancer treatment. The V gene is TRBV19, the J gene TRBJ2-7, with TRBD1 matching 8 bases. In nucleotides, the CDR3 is TGTGCCAGTAGTATGCCTTTAGGGACAGGATCCTACGAGCAGTACTTC. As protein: CASSMPLGTGSYEQYF.